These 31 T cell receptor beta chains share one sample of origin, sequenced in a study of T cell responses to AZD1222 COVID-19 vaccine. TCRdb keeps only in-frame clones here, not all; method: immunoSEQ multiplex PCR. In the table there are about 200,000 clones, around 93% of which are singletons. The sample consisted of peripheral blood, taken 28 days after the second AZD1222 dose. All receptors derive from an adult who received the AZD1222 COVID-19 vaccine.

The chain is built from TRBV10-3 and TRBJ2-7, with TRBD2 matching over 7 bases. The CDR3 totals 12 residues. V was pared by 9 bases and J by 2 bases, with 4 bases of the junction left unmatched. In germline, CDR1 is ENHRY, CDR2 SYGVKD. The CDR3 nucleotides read TGTGCCATTGGACTAGAGACCTACGAGCAGTACTTC. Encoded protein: CAIGLETYEQYF.

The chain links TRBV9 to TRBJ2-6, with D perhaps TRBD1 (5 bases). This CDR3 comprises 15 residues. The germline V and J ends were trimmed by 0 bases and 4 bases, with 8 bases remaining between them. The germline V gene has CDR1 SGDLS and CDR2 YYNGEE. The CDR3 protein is CASSVAGNGANVLTF. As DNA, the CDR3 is TGTGCCAGCAGCGTAGCAGGGAACGGGGCCAACGTCCTGACTTTC.

This CDR3 is CASSYRQAVPNQPQHF. In nucleotides, the CDR3 is TGTGCCAGCAGCTACCGACAGGCCGTGCCTAATCAGCCCCAGCATTTT. The chain recombines TRBV5-5 with TRBJ1-5, with a possible D match to TRBD1 (6 bases). Germline CDR1 reads SGHKS; CDR2 reads YYEKEE (reference sequence). This CDR3 comprises 16 residues. V was cut by 3 bases and J by 4 bases, with 17 bases left in between.

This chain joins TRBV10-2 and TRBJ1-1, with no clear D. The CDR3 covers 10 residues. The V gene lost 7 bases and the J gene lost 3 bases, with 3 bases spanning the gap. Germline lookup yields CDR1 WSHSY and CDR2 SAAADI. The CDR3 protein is CASTDTEAFF. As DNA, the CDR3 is TGCGCCAGCACTGACACTGAAGCTTTCTTT.

The CDR3 nucleotides read TGTGCCGCCAGCTCGGGACCTCAGGAGGGTGGCTACACCTTC. Translating it yields CAASSGPQEGGYTF. This chain joins TRBV10-3 and TRBJ1-2, with D possibly matching TRBD1 (5 bases). Trimming removed 11 bases from V and 7 bases from J, with 23 bases in between. Germline V gene data show CDR1 as ENHRY and CDR2 as SYGVKD. CDR3 size: 14 residues.

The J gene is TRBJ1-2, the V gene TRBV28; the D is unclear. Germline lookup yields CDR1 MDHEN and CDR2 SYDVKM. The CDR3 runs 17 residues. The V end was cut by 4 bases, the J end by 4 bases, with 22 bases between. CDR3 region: CASSSSSSSNPFYGYTF. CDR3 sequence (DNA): TGTGCCAGCAGTTCCTCCTCGTCCTCAAACCCCTTCTATGGCTACACCTTC.

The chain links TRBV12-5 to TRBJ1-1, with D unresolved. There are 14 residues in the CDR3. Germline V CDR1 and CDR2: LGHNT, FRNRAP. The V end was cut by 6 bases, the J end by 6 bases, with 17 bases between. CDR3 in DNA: TGTGCTAGTGGCCGCTCGGCCGTGATTGCTGAAGCTTTCTTT. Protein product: CASGRSAVIAEAFF.

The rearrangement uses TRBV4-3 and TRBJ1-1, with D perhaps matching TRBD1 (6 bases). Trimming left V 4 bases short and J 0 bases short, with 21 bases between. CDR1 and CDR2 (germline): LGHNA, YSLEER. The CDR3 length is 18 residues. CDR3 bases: TGCGCCAGCAGCCGAAGATCCGGACAGCTGACCATGAACACTGAAGCTTTCTTT. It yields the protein CASSRRSGQLTMNTEAFF.

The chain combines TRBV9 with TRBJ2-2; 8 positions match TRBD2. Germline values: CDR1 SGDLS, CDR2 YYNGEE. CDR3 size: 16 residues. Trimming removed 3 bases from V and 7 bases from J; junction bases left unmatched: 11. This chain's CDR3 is CASSAGSGGVGGELFF. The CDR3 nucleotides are TGTGCCAGCAGCGCCGGGTCCGGGGGGGTAGGCGGGGAGCTGTTTTTT.

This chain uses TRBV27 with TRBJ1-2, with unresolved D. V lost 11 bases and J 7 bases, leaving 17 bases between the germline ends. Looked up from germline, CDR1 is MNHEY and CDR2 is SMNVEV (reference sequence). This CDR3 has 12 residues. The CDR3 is CAGYSVGRGYTF. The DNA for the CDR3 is TGTGCCGGGTACTCAGTAGGGCGTGGCTACACCTTC.

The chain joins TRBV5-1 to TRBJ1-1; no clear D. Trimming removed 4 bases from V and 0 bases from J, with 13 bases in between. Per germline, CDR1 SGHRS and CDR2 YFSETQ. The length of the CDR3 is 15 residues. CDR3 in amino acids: CASSGQSSLNTEAFF. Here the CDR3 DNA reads TGCGCCAGCAGCGGCCAGTCATCCCTGAACACTGAAGCTTTCTTT.

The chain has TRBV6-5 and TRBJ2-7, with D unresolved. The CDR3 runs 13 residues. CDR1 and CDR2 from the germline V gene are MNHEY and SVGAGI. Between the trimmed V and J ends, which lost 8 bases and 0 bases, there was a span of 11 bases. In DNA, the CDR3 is TGTGCCAGCGGTCCAGGATCCTCCTACGAGCAGTACTTC. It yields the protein CASGPGSSYEQYF.

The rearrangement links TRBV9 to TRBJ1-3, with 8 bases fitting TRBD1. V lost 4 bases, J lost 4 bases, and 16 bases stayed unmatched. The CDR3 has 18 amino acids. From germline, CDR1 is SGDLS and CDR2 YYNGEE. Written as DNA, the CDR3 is TGTGCCAGCAGCAGACGATACCGGGACAGGATTTCAGGAAACACCATATATTTT. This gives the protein CASSRRYRDRISGNTIYF.

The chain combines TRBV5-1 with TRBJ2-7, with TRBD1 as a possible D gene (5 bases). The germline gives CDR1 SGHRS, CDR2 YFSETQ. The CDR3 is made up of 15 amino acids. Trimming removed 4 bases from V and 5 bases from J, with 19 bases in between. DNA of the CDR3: TGCGCCAGCAGCCCCTCGGCAGGGAAAACCCACGAGCAGTACTTC. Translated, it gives CASSPSAGKTHEQYF.

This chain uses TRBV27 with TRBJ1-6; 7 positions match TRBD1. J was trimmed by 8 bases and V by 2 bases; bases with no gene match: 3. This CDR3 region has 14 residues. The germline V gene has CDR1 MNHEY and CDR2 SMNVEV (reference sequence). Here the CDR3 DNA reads TGTGCCAGCAGTTTAGCAGGGGGATATTCACCCCTCCACTTT. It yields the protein CASSLAGGYSPLHF.

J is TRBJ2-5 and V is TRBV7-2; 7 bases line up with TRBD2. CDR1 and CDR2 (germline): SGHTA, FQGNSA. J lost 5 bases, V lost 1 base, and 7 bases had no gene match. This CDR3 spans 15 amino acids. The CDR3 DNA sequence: TGTGCCAGCAGCTTAGTAACGGGGGGATCGGAGACCCAGTACTTC. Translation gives CASSLVTGGSETQYF.

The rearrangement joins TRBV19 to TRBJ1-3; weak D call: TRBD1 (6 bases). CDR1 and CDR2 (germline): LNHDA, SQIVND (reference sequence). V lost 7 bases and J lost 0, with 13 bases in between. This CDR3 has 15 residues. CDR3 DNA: TGTGCCAGTATTGGGGGCCACTTCTCTGGAAACACCATATATTTT. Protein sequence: CASIGGHFSGNTIYF.

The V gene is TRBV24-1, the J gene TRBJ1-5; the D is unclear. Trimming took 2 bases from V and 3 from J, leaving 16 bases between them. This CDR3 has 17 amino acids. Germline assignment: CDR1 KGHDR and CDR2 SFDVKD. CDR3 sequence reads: CATSDSRVGRVNQPQHF. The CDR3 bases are TGTGCCACCAGTGATTCCCGCGTGGGCAGAGTCAATCAGCCCCAGCATTTT.

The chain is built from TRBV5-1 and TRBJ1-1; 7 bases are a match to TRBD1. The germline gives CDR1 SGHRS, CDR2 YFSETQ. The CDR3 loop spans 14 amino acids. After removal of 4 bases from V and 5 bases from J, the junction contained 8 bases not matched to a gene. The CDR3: CASSPGGEYTEAFF. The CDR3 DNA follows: TGCGCCAGCAGCCCAGGGGGAGAGTATACTGAAGCTTTCTTT. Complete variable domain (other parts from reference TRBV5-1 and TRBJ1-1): KAGVTQTPRYLIKTRGQQVTLSCSPISGHRSVSWYQQTPGQGLQFLFEYFSETQRNKGNFPGRFSGRQFSNSRSEMNVSTLELGDSALYLCASSPGGEYTEAFFGQGTRLTVV.

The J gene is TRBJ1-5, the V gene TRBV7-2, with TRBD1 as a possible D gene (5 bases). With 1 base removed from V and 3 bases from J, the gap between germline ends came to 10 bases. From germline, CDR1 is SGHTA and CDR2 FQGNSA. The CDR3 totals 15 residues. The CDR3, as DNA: TGTGCCAGCAGCTTAGATAGAGGGGTCAATCAGCCCCAGCATTTT. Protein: CASSLDRGVNQPQHF.

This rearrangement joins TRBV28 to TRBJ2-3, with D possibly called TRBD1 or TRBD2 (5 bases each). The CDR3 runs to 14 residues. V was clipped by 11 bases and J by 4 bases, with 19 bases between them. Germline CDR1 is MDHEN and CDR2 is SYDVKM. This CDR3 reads CAGAGGPQADTQYF. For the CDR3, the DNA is TGTGCCGGGGCGGGCGGCCCCCAGGCAGATACGCAGTATTTT.

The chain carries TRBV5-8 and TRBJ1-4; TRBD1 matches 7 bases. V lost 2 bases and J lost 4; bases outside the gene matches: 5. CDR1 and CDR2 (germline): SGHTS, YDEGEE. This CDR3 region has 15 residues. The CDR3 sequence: CASSLGDSYNEKLFF. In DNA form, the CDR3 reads TGTGCCAGCAGCTTAGGGGACAGCTATAATGAAAAACTGTTTTTT. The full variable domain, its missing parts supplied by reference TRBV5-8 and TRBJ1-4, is EAGVTQSPTHLIKTRGQQATLRCSPISGHTSVYWYQQALGLGLQFLLWYDEGEERNRGNFPPRFSGRQFPNYSSELNVNALELEDSALYLCASSLGDSYNEKLFFGSGTQLSVL.

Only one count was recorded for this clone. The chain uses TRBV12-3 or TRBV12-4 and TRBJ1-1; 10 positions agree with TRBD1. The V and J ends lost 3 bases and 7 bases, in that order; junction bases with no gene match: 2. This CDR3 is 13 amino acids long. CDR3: CASSFGQGVEAFF. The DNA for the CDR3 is TGTGCCAGCAGTTTCGGACAGGGGGTTGAAGCTTTCTTT.

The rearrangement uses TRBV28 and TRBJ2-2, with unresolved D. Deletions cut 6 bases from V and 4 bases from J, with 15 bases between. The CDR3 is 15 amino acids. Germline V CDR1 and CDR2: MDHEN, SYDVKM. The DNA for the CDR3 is TGTGCCAGCAGCCAGACGGGTCATGCCACCGGGGAGCTGTTTTTT. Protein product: CASSQTGHATGELFF.

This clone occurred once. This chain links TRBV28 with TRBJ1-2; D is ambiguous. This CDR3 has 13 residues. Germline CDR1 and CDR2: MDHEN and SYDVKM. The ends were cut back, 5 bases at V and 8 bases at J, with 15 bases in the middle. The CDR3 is CASSIRTQGGYTF. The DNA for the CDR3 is TGTGCCAGCAGTATTCGGACCCAAGGGGGCTACACCTTC.

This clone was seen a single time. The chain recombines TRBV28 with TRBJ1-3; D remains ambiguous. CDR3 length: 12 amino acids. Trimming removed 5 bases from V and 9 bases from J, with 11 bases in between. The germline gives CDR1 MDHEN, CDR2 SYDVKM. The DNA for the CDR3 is TGTGCCAGCAGTCCCCACCGGGTCACCATATATTTT. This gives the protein CASSPHRVTIYF. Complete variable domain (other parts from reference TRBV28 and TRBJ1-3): DVKVTQSSRYLVKRTGEKVFLECVQDMDHENMFWYRQDPGLGLRLIYFSYDVKMKEKGDIPEGYSVSREKKERFSLILESASTNQTSMYLCASSPHRVTIYFGEGSWLTVV.

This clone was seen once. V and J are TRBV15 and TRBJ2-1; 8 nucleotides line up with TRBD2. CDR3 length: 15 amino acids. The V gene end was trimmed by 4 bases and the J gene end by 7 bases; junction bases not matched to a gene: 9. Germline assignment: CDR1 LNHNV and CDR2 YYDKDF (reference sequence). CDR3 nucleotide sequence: TGTGCCACCAGCACCCCGCTTTCGGGGGGGAATGAGCAGTTCTTC. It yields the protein CATSTPLSGGNEQFF.

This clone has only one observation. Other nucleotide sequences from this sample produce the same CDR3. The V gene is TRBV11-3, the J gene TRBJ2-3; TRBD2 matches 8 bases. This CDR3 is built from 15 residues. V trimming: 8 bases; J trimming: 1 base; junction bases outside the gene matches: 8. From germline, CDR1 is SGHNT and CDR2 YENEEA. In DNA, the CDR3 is TGTGCCAGCTCCCTCGGGGGGGGCCGCACAGATACGCAGTATTTT. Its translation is CASSLGGGRTDTQYF.

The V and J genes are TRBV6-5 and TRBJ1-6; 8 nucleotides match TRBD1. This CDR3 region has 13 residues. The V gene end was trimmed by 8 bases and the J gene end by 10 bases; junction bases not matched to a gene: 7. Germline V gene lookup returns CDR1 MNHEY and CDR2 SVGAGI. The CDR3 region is CASGGQGASPLHF. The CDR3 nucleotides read TGTGCCAGCGGAGGACAGGGCGCCTCACCCCTCCACTTT.

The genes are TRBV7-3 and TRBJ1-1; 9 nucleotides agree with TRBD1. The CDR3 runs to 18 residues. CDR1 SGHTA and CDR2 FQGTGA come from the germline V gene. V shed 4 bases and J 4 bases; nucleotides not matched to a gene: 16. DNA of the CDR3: TGTGCCAGCAGCTCCATGGCTAGGGGGACAGGGTCAGTCACTGAAGCTTTCTTT. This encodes CASSSMARGTGSVTEAFF.

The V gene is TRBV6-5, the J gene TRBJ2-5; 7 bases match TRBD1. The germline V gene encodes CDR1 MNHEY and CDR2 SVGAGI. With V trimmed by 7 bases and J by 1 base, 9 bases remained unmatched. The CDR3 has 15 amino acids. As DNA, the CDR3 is TGTGCCAGCACCAGCGACAGGGCCCTCCAAGAGACCCAGTACTTC. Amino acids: CASTSDRALQETQYF.